The clone carrying this T cell receptor beta chain was counted between two and nine times. Its antigen is unknown. The sample comes from a study of T cells in Graves' hyperthyroidism and ophthalmopathy. Findings and caveats of the study: The model predicted ophthalmopathy a median around 6 months before onset.

Researchers amplified the TCR beta CDR3 regions from RNA transcripts. RT-PCR in the first round (using the HTBI primer set) targeted the TCR CDR3. MiXCR, applied by TCRdb to the multiplex PCR reads, yields one record per CDR3 protein. The sample carries hundreds of thousands of distinct CDR3 sequences, over 12% recorded once. CDR3 length: 13 amino acids. Germline V gives CDR1 LNHDA, CDR2 SQIVND (reference sequence). Trimming cost V 2 bases and J 5 bases; bases outside gene matches: 2. Enrolled ophthalmopathy patients presented with a Clinical Activity Score of at least 3, a NOSPECS grade of at least 4, and disease duration under 3 months.

The TCR sequence derives from a man over 45 with Graves' ophthalmopathy. The V call is TRBV19, the J call TRBJ2-7, with 8 positions matching TRBD1. Sequencing was carried out using blood. As DNA, the CDR3 is TGTGCCAGTAGTATACAGGGGGCGCACGAGCAGTACTTC. Translating gives CASSIQGAHEQYF. The whole variable domain, remainder taken from reference TRBV19 and TRBJ2-7, is DGGITQSPKYLFRKEGQNVTLSCEQNLNHDAMYWYRQDPGQGLRLIYYSQIVNDFQKGDIAEGYSVSREKKESFPLTVTSAQKNPTAFYLCASSIQGAHEQYFGPGTRLTVT.